Following are 9 T cell receptor beta chains from one sample sequenced in a study of blood T cells in healthy people across ages (dated by TCRdb to 2014 to 2015). Library preparation employed 5' RACE. Sequencing was performed on an Illumina HiSeq 2500. A second PCR of about 7 to 12 cycles was run with a J-beta primer mix and a sample-barcoded 5' primer. TCRdb cleaned the public reads at Q25 with fastp, built clones with MiXCR and kept in-frame beta chains. Under each unique CDR3 protein, matching rows form one entry showing the most common genes and DNA. The sample profile shows 550,000 to 750,000 distinct CDR3 sequences; 20% to 25% of them were found once. The biggest ten clones account for roughly 3.6% of the sample. Sequencing input: blood. These receptors came from a man between 65 and 85 years old in good health.

The chain links TRBV6-6 to TRBJ2-5; unclear D gene. The DNA end is more similar to TRBJ2-1, so the J call may be wrong. The CDR3 is 14 residues long. Germline loops: CDR1 MNHNY, CDR2 SVGAGI (reference sequence). CDR3 residues: CASSYSNEFHKQFF. CDR3 DNA sequence: TGTGCCAGCAGTTACTCGAACGAGTTCCATAAGCAGTTCTTC.

J is TRBJ1-2 and V is TRBV5-5, with TRBD1 matching 7 bases. Losses at the gene ends were 0 bases for V and 2 bases for J; bases not matched to a gene: 4. Germline V gives CDR1 SGHKS, CDR2 YYEKEE (reference sequence). This CDR3 spans 15 amino acids. CDR3 protein: CASSLAPTGNYGYTF. The CDR3 DNA reads as TGTGCCAGCAGCTTGGCCCCGACAGGGAACTATGGCTACACCTTC.

The chain couples TRBV10-2 to TRBJ1-2; D gene uncertain. Per the germline V gene, CDR1 is WSHSY and CDR2 is SAAADI. The V gene lost 6 bases and the J gene lost 1 base, with 12 bases spanning the gap. There are 14 residues in the CDR3. CDR3 coding DNA: TGCGCCAGCAGCCCGACGGATGTTAACTATGGCTACACCTTC. Amino acids: CASSPTDVNYGYTF.

Details on this clonotype: Germline is not matched at one junction end, which may reflect a read error. V gene TRBV24-1 combines with J gene TRBJ2-1; a possible D gene is TRBD1 (6 bases). Germline CDR1 and CDR2: KGHDR and SFDVKD. CDR3 length: 16 residues. The CDR3 loop is CATSDPDSSSYNEQVF. Here the CDR3 DNA reads TGTGCCACCAGTGATCCGGACAGCAGCTCCTACAATGAGCAGGTCTTC.

There are a few counts of this clonotype. This sequence joins TRBV2 and TRBJ2-2; D may be TRBD2 (6 bases). Germline CDR1 is SNHLY and CDR2 is FYNNEI. V lost 5 bases to trimming and J lost 5 bases, with 15 bases between them. The CDR3 is made up of 15 amino acids. CDR3 amino acids: CASSFSGDGTGELFF. CDR3 DNA sequence: TGTGCCAGCAGTTTCTCGGGGGACGGAACCGGGGAGCTGTTTTTT.

The chain employs TRBV11-2 and TRBJ2-1; D is perhaps TRBD1 (5 bases). CDR1 and CDR2 (germline): SGHAT, FQNNGV. CDR3 length equals 15 residues. V was cut by 5 bases and J by 0 bases, with 11 bases left in between. CDR3 in amino acids: CASSLQAPSYNEQFF. CDR3 nucleotides: TGTGCCAGCAGCCTACAGGCGCCCTCCTACAATGAGCAGTTCTTC. Looking up the rest from reference TRBV11-2 and TRBJ2-1 gives the full variable domain: EAGVAQSPRYKIIEKRQSVAFWCNPISGHATLYWYQQILGQGPKLLIQFQNNGVVDDSQLPKDRFSAERLKGVDSTLKIQPAKLEDSAVYLCASSLQAPSYNEQFFGPGTRLTVL.

The chain uses TRBV6-5 and TRBJ2-5; TRBD2 matches at 12 bases. This CDR3 region has 16 residues. Germline V CDR1 and CDR2: MNHEY, SVGAGI. J lost 5 bases, V lost 2 bases, and 6 bases had no gene match. This chain's CDR3 is CASSYQLAGGGETQYF. Written as DNA, the CDR3 is TGTGCCAGCAGTTACCAACTAGCGGGAGGTGGGGAGACCCAGTACTTC.

The chain has TRBV28 and TRBJ2-7, with 16 bases identical to TRBD2. The CDR3 is 16 amino acids. The V and J ends lost 5 bases and 5 bases, in that order; junction bases with no gene match: 6. CDR1 is MDHEN and CDR2 is SYDVKM in the germline V gene. CDR3 sequence reads: CASSTGTSGRADEQYF. Written as DNA, the CDR3 is TGTGCCAGCAGTACCGGGACTAGCGGGAGGGCCGACGAGCAGTACTTC.

This rearrangement joins TRBV3-1 to TRBJ2-1, with D hard to call. The end of the DNA aligns better with TRBJ2-5, so the J call may be wrong. There are 14 residues in the CDR3. Germline V gives CDR1 LGHDT, CDR2 YNNKEL (reference sequence). The CDR3 protein is CASSHPYLGETQYF. The CDR3 nucleotides read TGTGCCAGCAGCCACCCCTACTTGGGGGAGACCCAGTACTTC.